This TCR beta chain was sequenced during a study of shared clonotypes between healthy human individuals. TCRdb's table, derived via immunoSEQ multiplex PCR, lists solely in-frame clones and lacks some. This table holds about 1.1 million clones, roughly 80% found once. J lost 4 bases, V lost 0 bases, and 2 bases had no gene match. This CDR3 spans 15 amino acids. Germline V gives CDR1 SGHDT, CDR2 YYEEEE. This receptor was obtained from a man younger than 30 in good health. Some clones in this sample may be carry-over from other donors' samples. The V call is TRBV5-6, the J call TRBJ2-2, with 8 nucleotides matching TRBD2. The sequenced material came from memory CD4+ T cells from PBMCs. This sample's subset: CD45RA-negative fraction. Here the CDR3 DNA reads TGTGCCAGCAGCTTGGTCCTAGCGGGCACCGGGGAGCTGTTTTTT. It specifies CASSLVLAGTGELFF.